Below are 15 T cell receptor beta chains sequenced from a single sample in a study of response to subunit inactivated influenza vaccine. TCRdb reprocessed the RT-PCR reads with MiXCR, giving one entry per CDR3 protein. The sample includes around 250,000 distinct CDR3 sequences, 9.5% to 15% of them seen just once. The sequencing here drew on non-naive T cells sorted from PBMCs, taken 14 to 15 days before vaccination. The receptors here all came from a man aged 50 or older who received an inactivated influenza vaccine.

This clonotype was detected many times. The chain has TRBV5-1 and TRBJ2-7; the D call may be TRBD1 or TRBD2 (5 bases each). This CDR3 has 13 amino acids. Per the germline V gene, CDR1 is SGHRS and CDR2 is YFSETQ. Trimming took 0 bases from V and 3 from J, leaving 7 bases between them. Here the CDR3 reads CASSLGGIYEQYF. The CDR3 region has the DNA TGCGCCAGCAGCTTGGGGGGGATCTACGAGCAGTACTTC.

This clonotype appeared a few times. The CDR3 spells CASSQVAETQYF. CDR3 coding DNA: TGTGCCAGCAGCCAGGTTGCGGAGACCCAGTACTTC. The V and J genes are TRBV3-1 and TRBJ2-5; D ambiguous. Trimming pared 3 bases from V and 5 bases from J, leaving 7 bases between. Germline V CDR1 and CDR2: LGHDT, YNNKEL (reference sequence). The CDR3 runs to 12 residues.

V is TRBV20-1 and J is TRBJ1-5; 7 nucleotides agree with TRBD1. Trimming took 5 bases from V and 4 from J; bases not matched to a gene: 2. Germline V gives CDR1 DFQATT, CDR2 SNEGSKA (reference sequence). The CDR3 loop spans 12 amino acids. The CDR3 DNA reads as TGCAGTGCTCCACAGGGGAATCAGCCCCAGCATTTT. This sequence encodes CSAPQGNQPQHF.

This sequence joins TRBV25-1 and TRBJ2-5; 9 nucleotides line up with TRBD1. V was clipped by 0 bases and J by 0 bases; unmatched bases: 14. The V gene's germline CDR1 is MGHDK and CDR2 SYGVNS. The CDR3 loop spans 20 amino acids. CDR3 nucleotides: TGTGCCAGCAGTGAATACGGGCGACAGGGGGACCGAGTTTACCAAGAGACCCAGTACTTC. Translated, it gives CASSEYGRQGDRVYQETQYF.

The CDR3 loop is CASRTSGSSYEQYF. CDR3 DNA: TGTGCCAGCCGGACTAGCGGGAGCTCCTACGAGCAGTACTTC. V gene TRBV7-9 combines with J gene TRBJ2-7, with 13 nucleotides matching TRBD2. V lost 8 bases, J lost 0 bases, and 1 base stayed unmatched. This CDR3 region has 14 residues. Germline V CDR1 and CDR2: SEHNR, FQNEAQ (reference sequence).

This clonotype was found many times. The rearrangement joins TRBV11-2 to TRBJ2-1, with TRBD2 matching 10 bases. The CDR3 covers 15 residues. CDR1 is SGHAT and CDR2 is FQNNGV in the germline V gene. The V gene end was trimmed by 4 bases and the J gene end by 4 bases; junction bases not matched to a gene: 4. CDR3 DNA sequence: TGTGCCAGCAGCTATAGCGGGAGGCGATACAATGAGCAGTTCTTC. This codes for CASSYSGRRYNEQFF. Looking up the rest from reference TRBV11-2 and TRBJ2-1 gives the full variable domain: EAGVAQSPRYKIIEKRQSVAFWCNPISGHATLYWYQQILGQGPKLLIQFQNNGVVDDSQLPKDRFSAERLKGVDSTLKIQPAKLEDSAVYLCASSYSGRRYNEQFFGPGTRLTVL.

The chain carries TRBV12-3 or TRBV12-4 and TRBJ1-1; no clear D. CDR3 size: 14 residues. Trimming removed 3 bases from V and 1 base from J, with 9 bases in between. The chain's CDR3 is CASSFYSQNTEAFF. CDR3 in DNA: TGTGCCAGCAGTTTCTACAGCCAGAACACTGAAGCTTTCTTT.

The chain employs TRBV28 and TRBJ2-3, with TRBD2 identical over 7 bases. V lost 4 bases and J lost 2; bases outside the gene matches: 9. This CDR3 is 16 amino acids long. Germline lookup yields CDR1 MDHEN and CDR2 SYDVKM. Here the CDR3 DNA reads TGTGCCAGCAGTTCTGTGGGGGAGGGCGTCACAGATACGCAGTATTTT. Residues: CASSSVGEGVTDTQYF.

There are many counts of this clonotype. This sequence joins TRBV6-1 and TRBJ2-1; 7 positions match TRBD2. The CDR3 totals 14 residues. The V and J ends lost 1 base and 5 bases, in that order; junction bases with no gene match: 2. Germline loops: CDR1 MNHNS, CDR2 SASEGT. CDR3 nucleotide sequence: TGTGCCAGCAGTGAAGGACTAGCAGACAATGAGCAGTTCTTC. This encodes CASSEGLADNEQFF.

This clonotype was seen once. This rearrangement joins TRBV12-3 or TRBV12-4 to TRBJ1-4, with D tentatively TRBD1 (6 bases). The CDR3 loop spans 11 amino acids. The ends were cut back, 4 bases at V and 10 bases at J, with 7 bases in the middle. The CDR3 bases are TGTGCCAGCAGTTCGGACAGAAAACTGTTTTTT. Its translation: CASSSDRKLFF.

This clonotype showed up just a few times. The V call is TRBV5-1, the J call TRBJ1-1, with a possible D match to TRBD1 (5 bases). V was cut by 2 bases and J by 1 base, with 12 bases left in between. The CDR3 loop spans 15 amino acids. Germline loops: CDR1 SGHRS, CDR2 YFSETQ. The CDR3 DNA follows: TGCGCCAGCAGCTTAGAGGGGCGTGGGAACACTGAAGCTTTCTTT. Translated, it gives CASSLEGRGNTEAFF.

This clonotype was detected a few times. The chain has TRBV20-1 and TRBJ2-4; maybe TRBD2 (6 bases). Trimming took 4 bases from V and 2 from J, leaving 12 bases between them. CDR1 is DFQATT, CDR2 SNEGSKA, per germline (reference sequence). The length of the CDR3 is 14 residues. CDR3 DNA sequence: TGCAGTGCTACAGGGCGGGATACCAAAAACATTCAGTACTTC. It translates to CSATGRDTKNIQYF.

This clonotype was observed a few times. The chain employs TRBV4-2 and TRBJ2-3, with 11 bases identical to TRBD2. This CDR3 comprises 16 residues. The ends lost 2 bases at V and 4 bases at J; junction bases unmatched: 5. Germline CDR1 reads LGHNA; CDR2 reads YNFKEQ. The CDR3 DNA sequence: TGTGCCAGCAGCCAATATAGCGGGGGGGCTGCAGATACGCAGTATTTT. Its translation is CASSQYSGGAADTQYF.

The chain has TRBV6-5 and TRBJ2-7, with 10 bases fitting TRBD1. Germline CDR1 MNHEY, CDR2 SVGAGI. Trimming took 0 bases from V and 5 from J; bases not matched to a gene: 4. This CDR3 is 15 amino acids long. The CDR3, as DNA: TGTGCCAGCAGTTACTCGGGACAGGGGACCCACGAGCAGTACTTC. Its protein is CASSYSGQGTHEQYF.

This clonotype was detected ten times or more. The chain employs TRBV6-2 or TRBV6-3 and TRBJ2-3, with a weak D call TRBD2 (5 bases). The CDR3 loop spans 13 amino acids. The V end lost 0 bases, the J end lost 6 bases, and 7 bases lay between the germline ends. Germline lookup yields CDR1 MNHEY and CDR2 SVGEGT. CDR3 nucleotides: TGTGCCAGCAGTTACTCGGGAGTGGATACGCAGTATTTT. It is translated as CASSYSGVDTQYF.